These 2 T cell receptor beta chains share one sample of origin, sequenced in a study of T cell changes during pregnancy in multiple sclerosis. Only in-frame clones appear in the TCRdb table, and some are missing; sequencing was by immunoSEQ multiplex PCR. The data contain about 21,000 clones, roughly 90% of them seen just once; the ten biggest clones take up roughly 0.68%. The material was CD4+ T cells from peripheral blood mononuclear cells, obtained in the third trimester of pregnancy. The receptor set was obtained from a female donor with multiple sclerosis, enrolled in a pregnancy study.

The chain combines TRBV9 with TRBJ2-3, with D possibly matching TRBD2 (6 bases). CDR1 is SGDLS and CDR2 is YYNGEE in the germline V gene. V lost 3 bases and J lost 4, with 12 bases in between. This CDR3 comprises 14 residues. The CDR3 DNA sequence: TGTGCCAGCAGCGCGGAGGTAGCGGCAGATACGCAGTATTTT. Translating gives CASSAEVAADTQYF.

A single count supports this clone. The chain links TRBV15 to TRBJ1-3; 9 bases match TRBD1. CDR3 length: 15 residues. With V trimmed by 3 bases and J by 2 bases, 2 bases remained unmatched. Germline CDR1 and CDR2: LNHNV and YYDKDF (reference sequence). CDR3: CATSSYRGPGNTIYF. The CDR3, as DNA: TGTGCCACCAGCAGTTACAGGGGGCCTGGAAACACCATATATTTT.